The 23 T cell receptor beta chains below come from one sample, sequenced in a study of blood T cell repertoires in COVID-19. Libraries were prepared by immunoSEQ multiplex PCR; TCRdb keeps only in-frame clonotypes and omits some of them. The data contain about 160,000 clones, about four fifths of them seen just once; the ten biggest clones take up around 3.2%. The sequenced sample was PBMCs or T cells enriched from blood (not recorded which). The receptors derive from a woman aged 55-69 years who had recovered from COVID-19.

The chain employs TRBV7-8 and TRBJ2-3; TRBD1 matches at 7 bases. After removal of 5 bases from V and 1 base from J, the junction contained 6 bases not matched to a gene. The germline V gene encodes CDR1 SGHVS and CDR2 FQNEAQ. This CDR3 is 15 amino acids long. CDR3: CASSPQTGRTDTQYF. The DNA of the CDR3 is TGTGCCAGCAGCCCCCAGACAGGGCGCACAGATACGCAGTATTTT.

This clone was counted once. This chain uses TRBV5-1 with TRBJ1-1, with D unclear. The CDR3 sequence is 12 residues long. CDR1 and CDR2 (germline): SGHRS, YFSETQ. Trimming stripped 0 bases from V and 7 bases from J, with 7 bases between. CDR3 sequence (DNA): TGCGCCAGCAGCTTGGGCGGTGATGAAGCTTTCTTT. Translation gives CASSLGGDEAFF.

This clone was counted only a few times. This sequence joins TRBV11-2 and TRBJ2-2; D perhaps matches TRBD1 (6 bases). The CDR3 is 17 amino acids. Germline assignment: CDR1 SGHAT and CDR2 FQNNGV. Trimming cost V 0 bases and J 1 base, with 12 bases left between them. DNA of the CDR3: TGTGCCAGCAGCTTAGATCCGGAGACAGGGAACACCGGGGAGCTGTTTTTT. This sequence encodes CASSLDPETGNTGELFF.

The chain combines TRBV3-1 (or the pseudogene TRBV3-2) with TRBJ2-7; 8 bases line up with TRBD1. Unmatched junction bases numbered 9, after V lost 6 bases and J lost 2 bases. The CDR3 is 15 residues long. CDR1 LGHDT and CDR2 YNNKEL come from the germline V gene (reference sequence). CDR3: CASSSDRVRAYEQYF. DNA for the CDR3: TGTGCCAGCAGTTCGGACAGGGTCCGTGCCTACGAGCAGTACTTC.

Regarding this clone: One base away lies a much larger clone, so this may be a sequencing read error. Other DNA sequences of this sample code for an identical CDR3. V is TRBV11-3 and J is TRBJ2-3, with a weak D call TRBD1 (5 bases). The V gene's germline CDR1 is SGHNT and CDR2 YENEEA. This CDR3 is built from 12 residues. In DNA, the CDR3 is TGTGCCAGCAGTTTAGATCAGGGTACGCAGTATTTT. This translates into CASSLDQGTQYF. The full variable domain, with the rest looked up from reference TRBV11-3 and TRBJ2-3, is EAGVVQSPRYKIIEKKQPVAFWCNPISGHNTLYWYLQNLGQGPELLIRYENEEAVDDSQLPKDRFSAERLKGVDSTLKIQPAELGDSAVYLCASSLDQGTQYFGPGTRLTVL.

The chain employs TRBV20-1 and TRBJ2-1; TRBD2 is a possible D gene (6 bases). Trimming removed 3 bases at V and 12 bases at J, with 12 bases between. The CDR3 extends over 11 amino acids. The germline gives CDR1 DFQATT, CDR2 SNEGSKA (reference sequence). The DNA for the CDR3 is TGCAGTGCTAGGAAGACCGGGAGGCAGTTCTTC. Translated, it gives CSARKTGRQFF.

The rearrangement joins TRBV7-9 to TRBJ1-2, with D maybe TRBD1 (5 bases). The CDR3 covers 16 residues. Trimming cost V 2 bases and J 1 base, with 14 bases left between them. Germline loops: CDR1 SEHNR, CDR2 FQNEAQ (reference sequence). This CDR3 is CASSLFAGSLNYGYTF. In DNA, the CDR3 is TGTGCCAGCAGCTTATTCGCAGGGTCCCTTAACTATGGCTACACCTTC.

V and J are TRBV27 and TRBJ2-3; no reliable D call. V was clipped by 3 bases and J by 0 bases, with 13 bases between them. The CDR3 contains 16 residues. Germline V lookup: CDR1 MNHEY, CDR2 SMNVEV (reference sequence). The CDR3: CASSFFSRVSTDTQYF. In nucleotides, the CDR3 is TGTGCCAGCAGTTTCTTTAGTCGCGTAAGCACAGATACGCAGTATTTT.

This clone was seen only once. This CDR3 reads CASSSQGGLVGYTF. CDR3 DNA sequence: TGTGCCAGCAGCTCCCAGGGGGGCTTAGTAGGCTACACCTTC. The V and J genes are TRBV7-2 and TRBJ1-2; 7 nucleotides align to TRBD1. After removal of 4 bases from V and 8 bases from J, the junction contained 10 bases not matched to a gene. Germline CDR1 and CDR2: SGHTA and FQGNSA. The CDR3 has 14 amino acids.

The chain is built from TRBV30 and TRBJ1-3; tentatively, D is TRBD1 (6 bases). V gave up 3 bases and J gave up 0 bases, with 9 bases separating them. The CDR3 is 14 residues long. Per the germline V gene, CDR1 is GTSNPN and CDR2 is SVGIG (reference sequence). This chain's CDR3 is CAWRQGLSGNTIYF. CDR3 DNA: TGTGCCTGGAGACAGGGCCTCTCTGGAAACACCATATATTTT.

The genes are TRBV9 and TRBJ1-1; a possible D gene is TRBD1 (5 bases). In germline, CDR1 is SGDLS, CDR2 YYNGEE. Trimming cost V 0 bases and J 4 bases, with 16 bases left between them. The CDR3 is made up of 16 amino acids. The CDR3 region is CASSVEEGDRFTEAFF. Here the CDR3 DNA reads TGTGCCAGCAGCGTAGAAGAAGGTGACAGATTCACTGAAGCTTTCTTT.

V and J are TRBV30 and TRBJ2-7, with TRBD2 matching 9 bases. CDR3 size: 15 residues. Germline CDR1 reads GTSNPN; CDR2 reads SVGIG (reference sequence). Germline trimming cut 0 bases from V and 3 bases from J; bases unmatched to any gene: 6. DNA for the CDR3: TGTGCCTGGAGTGTACTGGCTAGCGGGGTCTACGAGCAGTACTTC. The encoded protein is CAWSVLASGVYEQYF.

V is TRBV6-5 and J is TRBJ2-3; 14 bases are shared with TRBD2. In germline, CDR1 is MNHEY, CDR2 SVGAGI. V was pared by 8 bases and J by 1 base, with 2 bases of the junction left unmatched. The CDR3 extends over 15 amino acids. The DNA of the CDR3 is TGTGCCAGCGGGGGACTAGCGGGGGGCACAGATACGCAGTATTTT. Encoded protein: CASGGLAGGTDTQYF.

J is TRBJ1-5 and V is TRBV13; TRBD1 is a possible D gene (5 bases). The V gene lost 5 bases and the J gene lost 7 bases, with 18 bases spanning the gap. Germline CDR1 and CDR2: PRHDT and FYEKMQ (reference sequence). The CDR3 contains 15 residues. CDR3 coding DNA: TGTGCCAGCAGCGATGGTCGTGCCTCAGGGCAGCCCCAGCATTTT. Protein: CASSDGRASGQPQHF.

This clone was detected a few times. V is TRBV5-6 and J is TRBJ2-7; the D gene is possibly TRBD1 (5 bases). Germline lookup yields CDR1 SGHDT and CDR2 YYEEEE. This CDR3 is 11 amino acids long. V was clipped by 4 bases and J by 6 bases, with 8 bases between them. CDR3 in amino acids: CASSAGFEQYF. In nucleotides, the CDR3 is TGTGCCAGCAGCGCAGGGTTCGAGCAGTACTTC. Drawing the rest from reference TRBV5-6 and TRBJ2-7, the complete variable domain is DAGVTQSPTHLIKTRGQQVTLRCSPKSGHDTVSWYQQALGQGPQFIFQYYEEEERQRGNFPDRFSGHQFPNYSSELNVNALLLGDSALYLCASSAGFEQYFGPGTRLTVT.

The genes are TRBV18 and TRBJ1-2; tentatively, D is TRBD1 (5 bases). Trimming removed 6 bases from V and 8 bases from J, with 19 bases in between. This CDR3 is built from 14 residues. CDR1 and CDR2 from the germline V gene are KGHSH and LQKENI. The CDR3 loop is CASSAGSPKGGYTF. CDR3 DNA sequence: TGTGCCAGCTCGGCCGGGTCTCCCAAGGGGGGCTACACCTTC.

The V call is TRBV29-1, the J call TRBJ1-3; D is undetermined. The germline gives CDR1 SQVTM, CDR2 ANQGSEA. There are 12 residues in the CDR3. V dropped 3 bases and J dropped 0 bases, with 3 bases sitting between them. Written as DNA, the CDR3 is TGCAGCGTTGAGAGCTCTGGAAACACCATATATTTT. The encoded protein is CSVESSGNTIYF. Looking up the rest from reference TRBV29-1 and TRBJ1-3 gives the full variable domain: SAVISQKPSRDICQRGTSLTIQCQVDSQVTMMFWYRQQPGQSLTLIATANQGSEATYESGFVIDKFPISRPNLTFSTLTVSNMSPEDSSIYLCSVESSGNTIYFGEGSWLTVV.

V usage is TRBV7-6 and J usage is TRBJ2-3; 7 bases line up with TRBD2. The V gene end was trimmed by 4 bases and the J gene end by 0 bases; junction bases not matched to a gene: 4. This CDR3 is 15 amino acids long. The germline V gene encodes CDR1 SGHVS and CDR2 FNYEAQ. CDR3 nucleotide sequence: TGTGCCAGCAGCTGGCTAGCGGAGAGCACAGATACGCAGTATTTT. The encoded protein is CASSWLAESTDTQYF. The full variable domain, completed using reference TRBV7-6 and TRBJ2-3, is GAGVSQSPRYKVTKRGQDVALRCDPISGHVSLYWYRQALGQGPEFLTYFNYEAQQDKSGLPNDRFSAERPEGSISTLTIQRTEQRDSAMYRCASSWLAESTDTQYFGPGTRLTVL.

The rearrangement links TRBV9 to TRBJ1-1, with 10 bases matching TRBD1. This CDR3 is 15 amino acids long. Germline V gene lookup returns CDR1 SGDLS and CDR2 YYNGEE. V dropped 0 bases and J dropped 11; count of bases not matched to a gene: 10. The chain's CDR3 is CASSVDFRGTGAAFF. The CDR3 bases are TGTGCCAGCAGCGTAGATTTTCGGGGGACAGGGGCTGCTTTCTTT.

This chain links TRBV5-4 with TRBJ2-3; the D is unclear. Germline V gene sequence: CDR1 SGHNT, CDR2 YYREEE (reference sequence). V lost 4 bases and J 0 bases, leaving 15 bases between the germline ends. CDR3 length: 16 residues. CDR3 in DNA: TGTGCCAGCAGCCGCGCGGAGCTCTCTAGCACAGATACGCAGTATTTT. It is translated as CASSRAELSSTDTQYF.

The chain has TRBV6-5 and TRBJ1-2, with 7 bases lining up with TRBD1. This CDR3 spans 14 amino acids. Germline CDR1 and CDR2: MNHEY and SVGAGI. Trimming cost V 7 bases and J 2 bases; bases outside gene matches: 7. The CDR3 loop reads CASKKGAENYGYTF. The CDR3 bases are TGTGCCAGCAAAAAGGGGGCAGAAAACTATGGCTACACCTTC.

This clone was seen just once. This chain connects TRBV19 to TRBJ1-1, with D perhaps TRBD1 (5 bases). The germline V gene encodes CDR1 LNHDA and CDR2 SQIVND (reference sequence). The CDR3 loop spans 14 amino acids. Trimming cost V 3 bases and J 0 bases, with 8 bases left between them. Here the CDR3 reads CASSMTAMNTEAFF. CDR3 coding DNA: TGTGCCAGTAGTATGACAGCCATGAACACTGAAGCTTTCTTT. The entire variable domain, with the rest obtained from reference TRBV19 and TRBJ1-1, is as follows: DGGITQSPKYLFRKEGQNVTLSCEQNLNHDAMYWYRQDPGQGLRLIYYSQIVNDFQKGDIAEGYSVSREKKESFPLTVTSAQKNPTAFYLCASSMTAMNTEAFFGQGTRLTVV.

This chain connects TRBV5-4 to TRBJ2-3; D is unclear. The length of the CDR3 is 12 residues. With 0 bases removed from V and 6 bases from J, the gap between germline ends came to 5 bases. Germline V gene sequence: CDR1 SGHNT, CDR2 YYREEE (reference sequence). This CDR3 reads CASSLALDTQYF. CDR3 sequence (DNA): TGTGCCAGCAGCTTGGCCCTCGATACGCAGTATTTT. The full variable domain, rest sourced from reference TRBV5-4 and TRBJ2-3, is ETGVTQSPTHLIKTRGQQVTLRCSSQSGHNTVSWYQQALGQGPQFIFQYYREEENGRGNFPPRFSGLQFPNYSSELNVNALELDDSALYLCASSLALDTQYFGPGTRLTVL.